The source of this TCR beta chain is a study of blood T cells in healthy people across ages. Notes on the study in general: Aged donors had fewer naive CD4+ cells and lower diversity than long-lived donors. It was held that the diversity estimates obtained from one million T cells were underestimates.

Primers used in a second PCR of roughly 6 to 11 cycles were a sample-barcoded 5' primer and a J-beta primer mix. Via MiXCR, TCRdb re-called the 5' RACE reads, giving one row per CDR3 protein. The data hold fewer than 2,000,000 distinct CDR3 sequences, with roughly 30% observed a single time. Roughly 9.2 milliliters of peripheral blood were drawn from each donor into EDTA-treated tubes. Every sample yielded at least 6.5 million isolated PBMCs. A word on this clonotype: The antigen remains unidentified.

V lost 8 bases, J lost 4 bases, and 16 bases lay in between. The CDR3 extends over 14 amino acids. Germline lookup yields CDR1 LGHDT and CDR2 YNNKEL (reference sequence). This clonotype was obtained from a woman in her thirties in good health. The sequencing input was blood. The chain recombines TRBV3-1 with TRBJ2-3; no firm D call. CDR3 loop: CASRMGGWPDTQYF. The DNA of the CDR3 is TGTGCCAGCCGGATGGGTGGGTGGCCAGATACGCAGTATTTT.